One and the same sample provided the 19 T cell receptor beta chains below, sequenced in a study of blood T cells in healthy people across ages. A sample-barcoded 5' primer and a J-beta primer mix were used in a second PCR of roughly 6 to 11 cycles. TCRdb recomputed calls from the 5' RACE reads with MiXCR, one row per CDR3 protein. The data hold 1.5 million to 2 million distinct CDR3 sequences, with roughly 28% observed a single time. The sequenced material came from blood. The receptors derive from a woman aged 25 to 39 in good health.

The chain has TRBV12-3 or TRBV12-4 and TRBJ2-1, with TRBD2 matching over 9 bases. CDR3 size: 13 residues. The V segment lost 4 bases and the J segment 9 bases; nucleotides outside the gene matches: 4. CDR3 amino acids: CASSSSGRPEQFF. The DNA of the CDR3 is TGTGCCAGCAGTTCAAGCGGGAGGCCTGAGCAGTTCTTC.

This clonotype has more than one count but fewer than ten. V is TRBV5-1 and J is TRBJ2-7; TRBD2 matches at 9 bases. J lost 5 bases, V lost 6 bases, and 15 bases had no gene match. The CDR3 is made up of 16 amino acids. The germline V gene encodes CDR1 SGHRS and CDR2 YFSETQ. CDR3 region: CASNSGFGGRDDEQYF. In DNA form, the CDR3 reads TGCGCCAGCAACTCCGGCTTCGGCGGGAGGGACGACGAGCAGTACTTC.

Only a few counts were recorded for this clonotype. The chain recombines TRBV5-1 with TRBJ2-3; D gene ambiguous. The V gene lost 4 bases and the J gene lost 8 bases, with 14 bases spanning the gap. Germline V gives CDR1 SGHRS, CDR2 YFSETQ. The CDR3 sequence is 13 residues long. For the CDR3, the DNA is TGCGCCAGCAGCAAAGGACCAGACGGTACGCAGTATTTT. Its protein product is CASSKGPDGTQYF.

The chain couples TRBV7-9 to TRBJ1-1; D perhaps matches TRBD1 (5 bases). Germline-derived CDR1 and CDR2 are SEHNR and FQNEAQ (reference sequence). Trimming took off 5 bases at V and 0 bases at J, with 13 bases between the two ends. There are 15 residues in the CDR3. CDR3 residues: CASSIRQTLNTEAFF. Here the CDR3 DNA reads TGTGCCAGCAGCATCAGACAGACCCTGAACACTGAAGCTTTCTTT.

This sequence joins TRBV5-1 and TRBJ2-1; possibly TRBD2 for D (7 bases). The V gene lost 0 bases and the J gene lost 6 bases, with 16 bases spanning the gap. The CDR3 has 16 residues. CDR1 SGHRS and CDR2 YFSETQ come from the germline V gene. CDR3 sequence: CASSLGPRGGGNEQFF. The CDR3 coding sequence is TGCGCCAGCAGCTTGGGACCGAGGGGAGGGGGCAATGAGCAGTTCTTC.

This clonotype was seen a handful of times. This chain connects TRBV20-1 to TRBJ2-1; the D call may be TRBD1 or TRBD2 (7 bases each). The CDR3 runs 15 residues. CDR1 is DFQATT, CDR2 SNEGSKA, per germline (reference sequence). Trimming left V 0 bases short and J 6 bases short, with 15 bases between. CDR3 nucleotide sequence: TGCAGTGCTAGAGACCCTACAGGGGAGGGCAATGAGCAGTTCTTC. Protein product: CSARDPTGEGNEQFF.

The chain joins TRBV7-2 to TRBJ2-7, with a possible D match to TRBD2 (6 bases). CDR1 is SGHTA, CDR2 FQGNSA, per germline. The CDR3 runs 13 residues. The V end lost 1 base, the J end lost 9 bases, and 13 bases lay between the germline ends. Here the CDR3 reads CASSLGGDAAQYF. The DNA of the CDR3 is TGTGCCAGCAGCTTAGGGGGGGATGCGGCGCAGTACTTC. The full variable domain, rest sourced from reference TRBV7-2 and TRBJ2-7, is GAGVSQSPSNKVTEKGKDVELRCDPISGHTALYWYRQSLGQGLEFLIYFQGNSAPDKSGLPSDRFSAERTGGSVSTLTIQRTQQEDSAVYLCASSLGGDAAQYFGPGTRLTVT.

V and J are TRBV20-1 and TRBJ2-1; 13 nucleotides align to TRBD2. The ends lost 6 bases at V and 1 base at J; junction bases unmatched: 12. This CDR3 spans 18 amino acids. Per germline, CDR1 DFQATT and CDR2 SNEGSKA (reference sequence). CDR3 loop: CSAPKTSGGAGSYNEQFF. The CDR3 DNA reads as TGCAGTGCGCCTAAAACTAGCGGGGGGGCCGGGTCCTACAATGAGCAGTTCTTC.

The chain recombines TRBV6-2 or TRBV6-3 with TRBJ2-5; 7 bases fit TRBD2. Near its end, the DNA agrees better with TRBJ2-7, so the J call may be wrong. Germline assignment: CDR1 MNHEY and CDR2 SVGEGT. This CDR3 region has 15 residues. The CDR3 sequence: CASSLSGIAPYEQYF. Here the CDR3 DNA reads TGTGCCAGCAGTTTAAGCGGGATCGCACCTTACGAGCAGTACTTC.

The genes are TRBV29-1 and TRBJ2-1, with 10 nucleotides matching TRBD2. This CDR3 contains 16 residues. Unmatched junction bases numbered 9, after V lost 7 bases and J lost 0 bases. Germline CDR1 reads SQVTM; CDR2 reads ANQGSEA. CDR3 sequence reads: CSAGRLAGYSYNEQFF. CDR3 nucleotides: TGCAGCGCCGGAAGACTAGCGGGTTACTCCTACAATGAGCAGTTCTTC.

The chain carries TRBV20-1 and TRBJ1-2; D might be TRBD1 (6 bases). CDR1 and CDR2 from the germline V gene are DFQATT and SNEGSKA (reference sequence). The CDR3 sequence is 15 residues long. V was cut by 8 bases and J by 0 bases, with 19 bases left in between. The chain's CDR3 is CSTKGGPGANYGYTF. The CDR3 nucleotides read TGCAGTACCAAGGGGGGCCCGGGGGCTAACTATGGCTACACCTTC.

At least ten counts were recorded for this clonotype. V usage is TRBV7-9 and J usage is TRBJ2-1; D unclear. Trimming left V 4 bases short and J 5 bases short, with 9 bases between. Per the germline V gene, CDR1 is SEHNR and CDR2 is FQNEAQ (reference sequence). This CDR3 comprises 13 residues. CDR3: CASSSWPDNEQFF. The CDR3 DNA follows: TGTGCCAGCAGCTCCTGGCCAGACAATGAGCAGTTCTTC.

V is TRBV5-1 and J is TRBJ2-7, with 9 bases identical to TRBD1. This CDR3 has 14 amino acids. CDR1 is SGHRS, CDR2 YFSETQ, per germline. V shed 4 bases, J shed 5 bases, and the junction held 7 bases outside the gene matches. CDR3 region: CASSKGQGSNEQYF. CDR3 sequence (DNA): TGCGCCAGCAGCAAAGGACAGGGGAGCAACGAGCAGTACTTC.

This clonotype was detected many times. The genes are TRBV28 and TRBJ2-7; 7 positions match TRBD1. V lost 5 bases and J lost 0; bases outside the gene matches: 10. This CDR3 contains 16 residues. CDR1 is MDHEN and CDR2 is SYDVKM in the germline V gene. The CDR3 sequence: CASSHQYGQVSYEQYF. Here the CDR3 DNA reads TGTGCCAGCAGTCATCAGTACGGACAGGTCTCCTACGAGCAGTACTTC.

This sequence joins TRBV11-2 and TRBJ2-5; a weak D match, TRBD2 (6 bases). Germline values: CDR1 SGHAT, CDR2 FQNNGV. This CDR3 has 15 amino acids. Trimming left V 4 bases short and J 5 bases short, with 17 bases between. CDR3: CASSSRDGGKETQYF. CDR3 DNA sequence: TGTGCCAGCAGCTCCCGAGATGGAGGGAAGGAGACCCAGTACTTC. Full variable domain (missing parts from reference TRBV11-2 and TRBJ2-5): EAGVAQSPRYKIIEKRQSVAFWCNPISGHATLYWYQQILGQGPKLLIQFQNNGVVDDSQLPKDRFSAERLKGVDSTLKIQPAKLEDSAVYLCASSSRDGGKETQYFGPGTRLLVL.

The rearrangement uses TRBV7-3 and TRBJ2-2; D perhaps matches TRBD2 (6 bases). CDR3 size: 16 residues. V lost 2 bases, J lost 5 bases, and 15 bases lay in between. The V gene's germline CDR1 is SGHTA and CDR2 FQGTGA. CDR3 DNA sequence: TGTGCCAGCAGCTTATTCGGGGAGGCTGGGACCGGGGAGCTGTTTTTT. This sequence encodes CASSLFGEAGTGELFF.

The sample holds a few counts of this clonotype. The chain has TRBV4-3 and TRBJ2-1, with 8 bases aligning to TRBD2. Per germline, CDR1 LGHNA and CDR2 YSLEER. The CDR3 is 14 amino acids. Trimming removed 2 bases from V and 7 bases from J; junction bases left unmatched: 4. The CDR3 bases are TGCGCCAGCAGCCAATCCGGGGGGGGGAATGAGCAGTTCTTC. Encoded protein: CASSQSGGGNEQFF.

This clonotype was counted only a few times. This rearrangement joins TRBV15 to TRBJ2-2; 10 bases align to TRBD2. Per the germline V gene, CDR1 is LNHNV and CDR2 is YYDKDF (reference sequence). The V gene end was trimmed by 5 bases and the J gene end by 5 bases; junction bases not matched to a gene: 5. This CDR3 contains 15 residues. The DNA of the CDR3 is TGTGCCACCAGCGGCGATAGCGGGAGGACCGGGGAGCTGTTTTTT. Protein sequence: CATSGDSGRTGELFF.

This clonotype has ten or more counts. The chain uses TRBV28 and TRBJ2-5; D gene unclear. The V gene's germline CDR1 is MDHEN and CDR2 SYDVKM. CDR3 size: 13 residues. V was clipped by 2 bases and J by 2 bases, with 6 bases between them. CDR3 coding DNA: TGTGCCAGCAGTTTAGACATACAAGAGACCCAGTACTTC. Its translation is CASSLDIQETQYF.